Following are 21 T cell receptor beta chains from one sample sequenced in a study of cytomegalovirus exposure and HLA in healthy donors. PCR primers comprised 60 Vbeta and 13 Jbeta primers. TCRdb's copy holds only in-frame clones and misses some; the assay was immunoSEQ multiplex PCR. Here the sample spans 160,000 or so clones, roughly 82% being singletons. The sample was PBMCs. The receptors were gathered from a man aged 45-65 years in good health and CMV-seropositive.

The rearrangement uses TRBV6-6 and TRBJ1-6; the D is unclear. Germline values: CDR1 MNHNY, CDR2 SVGAGI (reference sequence). V lost 0 bases and J 13 bases, leaving 10 bases between the germline ends. The CDR3 has 13 residues. DNA for the CDR3: TGTGCCAGCAGTTACTCCACGGGAGCGCCCCTCCACTTT. It codes for CASSYSTGAPLHF.

In its sample, this clone was seen once. CDR3 sequence: CAWNPPGQGYYGYTF. CDR3 DNA: TGTGCCTGGAATCCCCCGGGACAGGGATACTATGGCTACACCTTC. This rearrangement joins TRBV30 to TRBJ1-2, with 9 bases matching TRBD1. Trimming removed 4 bases from V and 3 bases from J; junction bases left unmatched: 9. The germline V gene has CDR1 GTSNPN and CDR2 SVGIG (reference sequence). The CDR3 consists of 15 residues.

The CDR3 loop is CATSAGVSDTQYF. In nucleotides, the CDR3 is TGTGCCACCAGCGCGGGAGTGTCAGATACGCAGTATTTT. This chain connects TRBV15 to TRBJ2-3; TRBD2 aligns across 7 bases. The CDR3 has 13 residues. The germline V gene encodes CDR1 LNHNV and CDR2 YYDKDF (reference sequence). The J segment lost 4 bases and the V segment lost 5 bases, leaving 3 bases of the junction unmatched.

The rearrangement joins TRBV29-1 to TRBJ1-3; 7 bases line up with TRBD1. This CDR3 contains 13 residues. Germline V gene sequence: CDR1 SQVTM, CDR2 ANQGSEA. V lost 6 bases and J lost 4; bases outside the gene matches: 6. CDR3 loop: CSVGTAAGNTIYF. The CDR3 DNA is TGCAGCGTCGGGACAGCCGCCGGAAACACCATATATTTT.

The chain has TRBV28 and TRBJ2-7, with a tentative D call TRBD1 (6 bases). Trimming pared 7 bases from V and 6 bases from J, leaving 19 bases between. Germline V gene sequence: CDR1 MDHEN, CDR2 SYDVKM. The CDR3 contains 14 residues. CDR3 sequence: CASIQQGTISEQYF. CDR3 bases: TGTGCCAGCATTCAACAGGGAACAATAAGCGAGCAGTACTTC.

This clone was observed once. This chain links TRBV5-1 with TRBJ1-2; no firm D call. Germline V CDR1 and CDR2: SGHRS, YFSETQ. Trimming cost V 4 bases and J 4 bases, with 17 bases left between them. The length of the CDR3 is 15 residues. The CDR3 nucleotides read TGCGCCAGCAGCGTGGGCCCGGGTGAGGGCTATGGCTACACCTTC. This translates into CASSVGPGEGYGYTF. Full variable domain (outside the CDR3, taken from reference TRBV5-1 and TRBJ1-2): KAGVTQTPRYLIKTRGQQVTLSCSPISGHRSVSWYQQTPGQGLQFLFEYFSETQRNKGNFPGRFSGRQFSNSRSEMNVSTLELGDSALYLCASSVGPGEGYGYTFGSGTRLTVV.

This chain joins TRBV5-6 and TRBJ2-7; D gene uncertain. Trimming removed 4 bases from V and 5 bases from J, with 13 bases in between. CDR1 is SGHDT and CDR2 is YYEEEE in the germline V gene. The CDR3 spans 13 residues. The CDR3 bases are TGTGCCAGCAGCAACTCCAACCTCCACGAGCAGTACTTC. Translating it yields CASSNSNLHEQYF.

This clone occurred once. The rearrangement uses TRBV19 and TRBJ2-7; 10 nucleotides align to TRBD1. Losses at the gene ends were 10 bases for V and 1 base for J; bases not matched to a gene: 4. Per germline, CDR1 LNHDA and CDR2 SQIVND (reference sequence). The CDR3 spans 13 residues. CDR3 nucleotides: TGTGCCACCGGGACAGGGGAATCCTACGAGCAGTACTTC. Translating gives CATGTGESYEQYF.

This clone showed up just once. V and J are TRBV5-6 and TRBJ1-5; D ambiguous. Looked up from germline, CDR1 is SGHDT and CDR2 is YYEEEE. Trimming took off 5 bases at V and 1 base at J, with 10 bases between the two ends. This CDR3 is built from 14 residues. The CDR3 protein is CASSSGGSNQPQHF. The CDR3 DNA reads TGTGCCAGCAGTTCCGGAGGGAGCAATCAGCCCCAGCATTTT.

The chain links TRBV29-1 to TRBJ1-1; D gene uncertain. V dropped 3 bases and J dropped 2 bases, with 13 bases sitting between them. The CDR3 is 14 residues long. Germline V gene lookup returns CDR1 SQVTM and CDR2 ANQGSEA. The CDR3 loop reads CSVEEGFRNTEAFF. The CDR3 DNA reads as TGCAGCGTTGAGGAGGGTTTCCGAAACACTGAAGCTTTCTTT. Full variable domain (rest looked up from reference TRBV29-1 and TRBJ1-1): SAVISQKPSRDICQRGTSLTIQCQVDSQVTMMFWYRQQPGQSLTLIATANQGSEATYESGFVIDKFPISRPNLTFSTLTVSNMSPEDSSIYLCSVEEGFRNTEAFFGQGTRLTVV.

The CDR3 DNA sequence: TGTGCCAGCAGCTTAGACTGGGCTAGCGGGGAGCAGTACTTC. Its translation is CASSLDWASGEQYF. V is TRBV7-2 and J is TRBJ2-7, with 8 bases matching TRBD2. The CDR3 covers 14 residues. Germline trimming cut 1 base from V and 7 bases from J; bases unmatched to any gene: 6. The germline V gene has CDR1 SGHTA and CDR2 FQGNSA.

This clone was seen only a few times. This chain links TRBV6-6 with TRBJ1-5; perhaps TRBD1 as D (6 bases). The CDR3 consists of 15 residues. Germline V lookup: CDR1 MNHNY, CDR2 SVGAGI (reference sequence). Trimming took 2 bases from V and 3 from J, leaving 11 bases between them. Written as DNA, the CDR3 is TGTGCCAGCAGTTACGCCAGGGGTAACAATCAGCCCCAGCATTTT. Translating it yields CASSYARGNNQPQHF.

The CDR3 DNA follows: TGCGCCAGCAGCCGGGGACAGGGGGGGAGCAATGAGCAGTTCTTC. This gives the protein CASSRGQGGSNEQFF. The chain recombines TRBV4-3 with TRBJ2-1; 11 nucleotides agree with TRBD1. The CDR3 contains 15 residues. CDR1 and CDR2 (germline): LGHNA, YSLEER. The V gene end was trimmed by 4 bases and the J gene end by 6 bases; junction bases not matched to a gene: 5.

The CDR3, as DNA: TGTGCCAGCAGTTCATTAACCAGGGCAGGGGCCGGGGCCAACGTCCTGACTTTC. Translation: CASSSLTRAGAGANVLTF. V usage is TRBV28 and J usage is TRBJ2-6; maybe TRBD1 (6 bases). This CDR3 contains 18 residues. CDR1 is MDHEN, CDR2 SYDVKM, per germline. Trimming removed 4 bases from V and 4 bases from J, with 20 bases in between.

This clone is a singleton in its sample. CDR3 in amino acids: CASSLVGAGNQPQHF. The CDR3 DNA reads TGTGCCAGCAGCCTCGTGGGGGCCGGCAATCAGCCCCAGCATTTT. V and J are TRBV28 and TRBJ1-5, with D possibly TRBD1 on 6 matching bases. The CDR3 is 15 amino acids. Trimming took off 6 bases at V and 2 bases at J, with 14 bases between the two ends. Germline V gene lookup returns CDR1 MDHEN and CDR2 SYDVKM.

CDR3 DNA: TGCAGCGTTGAAGATTCGACAGCGACAGATACGCAGTATTTT. Translating it yields CSVEDSTATDTQYF. This chain connects TRBV29-1 to TRBJ2-3; D perhaps matches TRBD1 (5 bases). This CDR3 has 14 residues. Germline lookup yields CDR1 SQVTM and CDR2 ANQGSEA. The ends were cut back, 0 bases at V and 3 bases at J, with 10 bases in the middle.

The rearrangement links TRBV6-5 to TRBJ1-2, with TRBD1 as a possible D gene (5 bases). The germline V gene has CDR1 MNHEY and CDR2 SVGAGI. This CDR3 comprises 14 residues. Trimming took 6 bases from V and 6 from J, leaving 17 bases between them. DNA for the CDR3: TGTGCCAGCAGCTCCCAGGGTGGGGTTCATGGCTACACCTTC. Protein: CASSSQGGVHGYTF.

V gene TRBV19 combines with J gene TRBJ2-1; D possibly corresponds to TRBD1 (6 bases). V was clipped by 2 bases and J by 0 bases, with 8 bases between them. The V gene's germline CDR1 is LNHDA and CDR2 SQIVND (reference sequence). This CDR3 is 15 amino acids long. The DNA for the CDR3 is TGTGCCAGTAGTATAAGACAGGACTCCTACAATGAGCAGTTCTTC. Its protein is CASSIRQDSYNEQFF.

This chain connects TRBV10-3 to TRBJ2-7; D perhaps matches TRBD2 (5 bases). Germline lookup yields CDR1 ENHRY and CDR2 SYGVKD. V gave up 2 bases and J gave up 1 base, with 9 bases separating them. The CDR3 spans 14 residues. CDR3 DNA sequence: TGTGCCATCAGTGAGATTGGACTTTCCTACGAGCAGTACTTC. Its translation: CAISEIGLSYEQYF.

The gene calls are TRBV28 and TRBJ2-3; D gene unclear. This CDR3 is 13 amino acids long. Trimming removed 5 bases from V and 1 base from J, with 7 bases in between. In germline, CDR1 is MDHEN, CDR2 SYDVKM. The CDR3 sequence: CASSNSGTDTQYF. For the CDR3, the DNA is TGTGCCAGCAGTAATTCGGGCACAGATACGCAGTATTTT.

The chain uses TRBV13 and TRBJ2-1; TRBD2 aligns across 7 bases. CDR1 is PRHDT and CDR2 is FYEKMQ in the germline V gene (reference sequence). With 5 bases clipped from V and 0 bases from J, the junction kept 10 bases outside the gene matches. The CDR3 extends over 17 amino acids. CDR3 sequence: CASSTPGLRGSYNEQFF. The CDR3 nucleotides are TGTGCCAGCAGCACACCGGGACTAAGAGGCTCCTACAATGAGCAGTTCTTC. Full variable domain (remainder filled in from reference TRBV13 and TRBJ2-1): AAGVIQSPRHLIKEKRETATLKCYPIPRHDTVYWYQQGPGQDPQFLISFYEKMQSDKGSIPDRFSAQQFSDYHSELNMSSLELGDSALYFCASSTPGLRGSYNEQFFGPGTRLTVL.